These 22 T cell receptor beta chains originate from one sample sequenced in a study of T cells in Graves' hyperthyroidism and ophthalmopathy. Amplification yielded TCR beta CDR3 regions, with RNA transcripts as the source. HTBI primers were used for first-round RT-PCR of the TCR CDR3. One entry per CDR3 protein, called by TCRdb with MiXCR from the multiplex PCR reads. The sample records some 510,000 distinct CDR3 sequences, approximately 44% being singletons. Input material: peripheral blood or thyroid tissue (not recorded which). These receptors all stem from a young woman with Graves' hyperthyroidism.

This clonotype showed up just a few times. This chain joins TRBV20-1 and TRBJ2-5; 12 bases map to TRBD1. Germline CDR1 DFQATT, CDR2 SNEGSKA (reference sequence). V shed 4 bases, J shed 1 base, and the junction held 4 bases outside the gene matches. The CDR3 consists of 15 residues. For the CDR3, the DNA is TGCAGTGCTAAATTGGGACAGGGGGCCCAAGAGACCCAGTACTTC. This codes for CSAKLGQGAQETQYF.

This CDR3 reads CSETGGNQPQHF. The CDR3 DNA sequence: TGCAGTGAGACAGGGGGCAATCAGCCCCAGCATTTT. The genes are TRBV29-1 and TRBJ1-5; 8 bases are a match to TRBD1. There are 12 residues in the CDR3. In germline, CDR1 is SQVTM, CDR2 ANQGSEA.

There are a few counts of this clonotype. The genes are TRBV2 and TRBJ2-7, with 9 bases aligning to TRBD1. V shed 2 bases and J 3 bases; nucleotides not matched to a gene: 2. Germline lookup yields CDR1 SNHLY and CDR2 FYNNEI. The CDR3 runs to 14 residues. The CDR3 here is CASSETGGHYEQYF. The CDR3 DNA sequence: TGTGCCAGCAGTGAAACAGGGGGCCACTACGAGCAGTACTTC.

This clonotype was seen only once. This rearrangement joins TRBV29-1 to TRBJ2-2, with TRBD1 matching 7 bases. This CDR3 has 16 residues. Germline CDR1 is SQVTM and CDR2 is ANQGSEA. V lost 6 bases and J lost 6; bases outside the gene matches: 16. This CDR3 is CSVASAGGVHAGELFF. Written as DNA, the CDR3 is TGCAGCGTAGCCTCTGCAGGGGGTGTCCACGCCGGGGAGCTGTTTTTT.

This chain links TRBV2 with TRBJ2-5; 12 bases map to TRBD2. Germline CDR1 reads SNHLY; CDR2 reads FYNNEI. V lost 4 bases, J lost 4 bases, and 7 bases stayed unmatched. The CDR3 totals 16 residues. CDR3 sequence (DNA): TGTGCCAGCAGTGTCCTTGGACTAGCGGGAAGAGAGACCCAGTACTTC. Translating it yields CASSVLGLAGRETQYF.

The chain couples TRBV24-1 to TRBJ2-2; possibly TRBD2 for D (6 bases). The CDR3 runs to 15 residues. V lost 6 bases to trimming and J lost 1 base, with 11 bases between them. CDR1 is KGHDR and CDR2 is SFDVKD in the germline V gene. The CDR3 loop is CATSPGAMNTGELFF. The CDR3 DNA sequence: TGTGCCACCAGTCCGGGAGCAATGAACACCGGGGAGCTGTTTTTT.

This chain uses TRBV15 with TRBJ2-6, with no clear D. The CDR3 runs to 16 residues. Trimming cost V 3 bases and J 0 bases, with 9 bases left between them. The germline CDR1 and CDR2 sequences are LNHNV and YYDKDF (reference sequence). This CDR3 is CATSSGSSSGANVLTF. The CDR3 DNA is TGTGCCACCAGCAGCGGAAGTTCCTCTGGGGCCAACGTCCTGACTTTC.

This clonotype showed up many times. The chain employs TRBV10-3 and TRBJ1-5, with D unclear. Trimming cost V 3 bases and J 0 bases, with 9 bases left between them. The germline CDR1 and CDR2 sequences are ENHRY and SYGVKD. This CDR3 comprises 15 residues. The CDR3 sequence is CAISESGSSNQPQHF. The CDR3 nucleotides are TGTGCCATCAGTGAATCGGGGAGTAGCAATCAGCCCCAGCATTTT.

The chain links TRBV7-8 to TRBJ1-5; 8 nucleotides agree with TRBD1. The CDR3 loop spans 14 amino acids. The V and J ends lost 5 bases and 4 bases, in that order; junction bases with no gene match: 4. Germline values: CDR1 SGHVS, CDR2 FQNEAQ. The CDR3 loop is CASSMQGANQPQHF. The CDR3, as DNA: TGTGCCAGCAGCATGCAGGGGGCGAATCAGCCCCAGCATTTT.

Worth noting for this clonotype: It may be a read error: a sequence one base away is much more abundant. The rearrangement links TRBV2 to TRBJ1-2; maybe TRBD1 (5 bases). This CDR3 has 14 amino acids. Per germline, CDR1 SNHLY and CDR2 FYNNEI. The CDR3 DNA reads TGTGCCAGCAGTGGGGGACTGAGAACCTATGGCTACGCCTTC. Encoded protein: CASSGGLRTYGYAF.

This sequence joins TRBV7-9 and TRBJ1-2; D remains unclear. The V end was cut by 1 base, the J end by 3 bases, with 6 bases between. The CDR3 totals 13 residues. Germline lookup yields CDR1 SEHNR and CDR2 FQNEAQ (reference sequence). The CDR3 nucleotides read TGTGCCAGCAGCTTAGGCCCTTACTATGGCTACACCTTC. This encodes CASSLGPYYGYTF.

The CDR3 sequence: CSATRTGGAYNSPLHF. The CDR3 DNA is TGCAGTGCTACTAGGACAGGGGGCGCGTATAATTCACCCCTCCACTTT. The chain carries TRBV20-1 and TRBJ1-6, with 11 bases identical to TRBD1. J lost 4 bases, V lost 4 bases, and 6 bases had no gene match. Germline V gene data show CDR1 as DFQATT and CDR2 as SNEGSKA (reference sequence). The CDR3 extends over 16 amino acids.

V and J are TRBV15 and TRBJ1-6, with 11 bases matching TRBD1. Trimming removed 1 base from V and 13 bases from J; junction bases left unmatched: 9. This CDR3 region has 16 residues. Germline lookup yields CDR1 LNHNV and CDR2 YYDKDF (reference sequence). The CDR3 DNA reads TGTGCCACCAGCAGAGCCGGGACAGGGGGTCATCAGCCCCTCCACTTT. Residues: CATSRAGTGGHQPLHF.

This clonotype was counted between two and nine times. The chain joins TRBV5-1 to TRBJ2-2; TRBD1 agrees at 7 bases. Per the germline V gene, CDR1 is SGHRS and CDR2 is YFSETQ. The CDR3 loop spans 14 amino acids. With 4 bases clipped from V and 6 bases from J, the junction kept 6 bases outside the gene matches. CDR3 protein: CASSADRDAGELFF. For the CDR3, the DNA is TGCGCCAGCAGCGCTGACAGGGACGCCGGGGAGCTGTTTTTT.

This clonotype has more than one count but fewer than ten. This sequence joins TRBV9 and TRBJ2-5; 7 bases agree with TRBD1. The CDR3 totals 16 residues. CDR1 and CDR2 from the germline V gene are SGDLS and YYNGEE. With V trimmed by 5 bases and J by 4 bases, 14 bases remained unmatched. In DNA form, the CDR3 reads TGTGCCAGCAGTTACAGGGCAGGGGGTGAGGGAGAGACCCAGTACTTC. It is translated as CASSYRAGGEGETQYF.

The rearrangement joins TRBV7-3 to TRBJ2-2, with D possibly matching TRBD1 (6 bases). This CDR3 has 12 residues. Germline V gene data show CDR1 as SGHTA and CDR2 as FQGTGA. The V gene lost 4 bases and the J gene lost 10 bases, with 10 bases spanning the gap. The CDR3: CASSSQGQELFF. The CDR3 DNA follows: TGTGCCAGCAGCTCCCAGGGGCAGGAGCTGTTTTTT.

V is TRBV7-1 and J is TRBJ2-5; TRBD1 matches 8 bases. TRBV7-1 is known as an ORF, though its function is uncertain. The length of the CDR3 is 18 residues. Trimming at V came to 5 bases and at J to 4 bases, leaving 18 bases not matched to a gene. CDR3 in DNA: TGTGCCAGCAGCATCAGTCCGGGACAGGTCAAGCAATCAGAGACCCAGTACTTC. Its translation: CASSISPGQVKQSETQYF.

The count of this clonotype is one. The J gene is TRBJ1-1, the V gene TRBV25-1; 7 bases align to TRBD1. Germline-derived CDR1 and CDR2 are MGHDK and SYGVNS. CDR3 length equals 15 residues. The trim removed 8 bases at V and 0 bases at J, leaving 9 bases unmatched. CDR3 sequence reads: CASGPRGSMNTEAFF. CDR3 in DNA: TGTGCCAGCGGCCCCAGGGGGTCGATGAACACTGAAGCTTTCTTT.

This chain uses TRBV6-9 with TRBJ1-4; D is ambiguous. The V gene's germline CDR1 is MNHGY and CDR2 SVAAGI. The CDR3 has 13 amino acids. CDR3 sequence (DNA): TGTGATCCGACGACTGGGGTTGGTGAAAAACTGTTTTTT. Encoded protein: CDPTTGVGEKLFF.

The rearrangement links TRBV25-1 to TRBJ2-7; 9 bases map to TRBD1. CDR1 and CDR2 (germline): MGHDK, SYGVNS. The length of the CDR3 is 13 residues. V was clipped by 6 bases and J by 4 bases; unmatched bases: 4. CDR3: CASRTGGPYEQYF. Here the CDR3 DNA reads TGTGCCAGCAGGACAGGGGGGCCTTACGAGCAGTACTTC.

This clonotype was picked up many times. V gene TRBV20-1 combines with J gene TRBJ1-2, with 7 bases matching TRBD1. The germline V gene has CDR1 DFQATT and CDR2 SNEGSKA (reference sequence). The CDR3 contains 13 residues. After removal of 3 bases from V and 2 bases from J, the junction contained 3 bases not matched to a gene. CDR3 loop: CSARRTGNYGYTF. The CDR3, as DNA: TGCAGTGCTAGGCGGACAGGAAACTATGGCTACACCTTC.

The J gene is TRBJ1-4, the V gene TRBV11-1; no clear D gene. Trimming took off 5 bases at V and 4 bases at J, with 14 bases between the two ends. The germline V gene encodes CDR1 SGHAT and CDR2 FQDESV (reference sequence). The CDR3 sequence is 15 residues long. The CDR3 is CASSRIRPLNEKLFF. The CDR3 DNA reads as TGTGCCAGCAGCCGAATACGGCCGCTTAATGAAAAACTGTTTTTT.